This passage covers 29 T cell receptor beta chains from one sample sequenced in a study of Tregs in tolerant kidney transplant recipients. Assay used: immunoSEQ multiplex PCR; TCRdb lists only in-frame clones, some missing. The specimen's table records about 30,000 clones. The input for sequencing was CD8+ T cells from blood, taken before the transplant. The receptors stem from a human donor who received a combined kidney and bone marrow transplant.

Partial CDR3 DNA: TGTGCCAGCAGCCCAATAGCGGGAGAGAAGGACGAG. This codes for CASSPIAGEKDE. The CDR3, in full, reads CASSPIAGEKDEQYF. The chain carries TRBV7-3 and TRBJ2-7; TRBD2 agrees at 9 bases. The read gets to within 3 residues of the CDR3 end, and the germline J gene fills in the rest. Trimming took 5 bases from V and 5 from J; bases not matched to a gene: 10. CDR3 size: 15 residues. Germline lookup yields CDR1 SGHTA and CDR2 FQGTGA.

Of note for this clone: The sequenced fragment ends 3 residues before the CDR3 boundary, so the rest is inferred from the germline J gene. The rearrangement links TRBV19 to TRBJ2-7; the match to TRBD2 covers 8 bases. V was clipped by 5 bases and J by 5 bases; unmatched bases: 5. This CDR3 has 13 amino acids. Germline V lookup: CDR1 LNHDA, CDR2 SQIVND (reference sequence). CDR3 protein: CASSHGGRNEQYF. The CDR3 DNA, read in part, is TGTGCCAGTAGTCATGGCGGGAGGAACGAG.

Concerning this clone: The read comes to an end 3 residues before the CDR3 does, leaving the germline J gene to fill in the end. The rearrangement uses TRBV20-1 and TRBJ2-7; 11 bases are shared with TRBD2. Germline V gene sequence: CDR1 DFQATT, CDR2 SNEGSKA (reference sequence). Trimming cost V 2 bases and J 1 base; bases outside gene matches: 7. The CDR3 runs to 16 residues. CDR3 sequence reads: CSARPLAGVSSYEQYF. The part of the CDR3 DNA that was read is TGCAGTGCTAGACCACTAGCGGGAGTTTCATCCTACGAG.

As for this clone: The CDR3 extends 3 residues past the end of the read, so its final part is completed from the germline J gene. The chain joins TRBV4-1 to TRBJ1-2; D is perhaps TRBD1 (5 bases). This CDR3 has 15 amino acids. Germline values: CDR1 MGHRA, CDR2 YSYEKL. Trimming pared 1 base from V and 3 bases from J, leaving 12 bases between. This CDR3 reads CASSQVRQGDYGYTF. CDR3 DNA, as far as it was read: TGCGCCAGCAGCCAAGTTCGGCAGGGCGACTATGGC.

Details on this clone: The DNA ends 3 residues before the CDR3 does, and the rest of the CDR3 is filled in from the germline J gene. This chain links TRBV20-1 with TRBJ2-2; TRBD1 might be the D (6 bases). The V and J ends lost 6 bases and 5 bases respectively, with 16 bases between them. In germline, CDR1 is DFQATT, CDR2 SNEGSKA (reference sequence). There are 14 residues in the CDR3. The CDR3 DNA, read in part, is TGCAGTGCCCGACCAGGGGTAGGGACCGGGGAG. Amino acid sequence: CSARPGVGTGE. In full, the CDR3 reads CSARPGVGTGELFF.

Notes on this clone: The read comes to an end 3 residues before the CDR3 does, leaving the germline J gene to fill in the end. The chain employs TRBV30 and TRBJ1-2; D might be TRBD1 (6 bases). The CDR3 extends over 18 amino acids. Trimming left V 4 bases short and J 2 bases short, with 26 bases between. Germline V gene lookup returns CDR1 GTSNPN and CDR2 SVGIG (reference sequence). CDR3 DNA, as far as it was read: TGTGCCTGGAAGCTCCCGTTTATTCACGGGGGGCAGAACTATGGC. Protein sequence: CAWKLPFIHGGQNYG. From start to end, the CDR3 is CAWKLPFIHGGQNYGYTF.

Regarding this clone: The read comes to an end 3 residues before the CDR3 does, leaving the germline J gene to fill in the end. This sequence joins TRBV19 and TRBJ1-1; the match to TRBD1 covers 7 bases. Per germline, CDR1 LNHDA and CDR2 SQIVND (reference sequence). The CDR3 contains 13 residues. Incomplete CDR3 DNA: TGTGCCAGTAGTAACGGACAGGCTACAAAA. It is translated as CASSNGQATK. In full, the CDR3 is CASSNGQATKAFF.

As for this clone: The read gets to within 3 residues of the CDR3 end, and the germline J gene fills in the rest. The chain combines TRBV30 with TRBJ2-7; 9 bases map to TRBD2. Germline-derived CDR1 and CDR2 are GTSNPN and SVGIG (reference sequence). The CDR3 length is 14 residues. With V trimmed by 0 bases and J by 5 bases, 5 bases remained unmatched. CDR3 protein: CAWSVLVAGDEQYF. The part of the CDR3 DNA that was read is TGTGCCTGGAGTGTACTTGTAGCGGGAGACGAG.

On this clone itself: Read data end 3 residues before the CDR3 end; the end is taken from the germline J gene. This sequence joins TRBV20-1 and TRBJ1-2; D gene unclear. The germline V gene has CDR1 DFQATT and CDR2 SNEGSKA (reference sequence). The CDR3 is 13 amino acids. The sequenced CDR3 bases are TGCAGTGCTAGAGGGGCGGGAGCTGAGGGC. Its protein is CSARGAGAEG. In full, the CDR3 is CSARGAGAEGYTF.

The CDR3 DNA, read in part, is TGCAGCGTTTATACTAGCGGGACATACGAG. This gives the protein CSVYTSGTYE. The full CDR3 reads CSVYTSGTYEQYF. V gene TRBV29-1 combines with J gene TRBJ2-7; 10 positions match TRBD2. The read is 3 residues too short to cover the CDR3 end, so that end is filled in from the germline J gene. CDR3 length: 13 amino acids. Per the germline V gene, CDR1 is SQVTM and CDR2 is ANQGSEA. V was pared by 5 bases and J by 4 bases, with 5 bases of the junction left unmatched.

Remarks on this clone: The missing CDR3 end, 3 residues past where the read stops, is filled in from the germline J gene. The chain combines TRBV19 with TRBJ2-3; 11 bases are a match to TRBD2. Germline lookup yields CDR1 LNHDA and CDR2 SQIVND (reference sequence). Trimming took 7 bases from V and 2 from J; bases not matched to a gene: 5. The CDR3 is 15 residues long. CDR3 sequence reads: CASTQLAGATDTQYF. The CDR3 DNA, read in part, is TGTGCCAGTACCCAACTAGCGGGGGCCACAGATACG.

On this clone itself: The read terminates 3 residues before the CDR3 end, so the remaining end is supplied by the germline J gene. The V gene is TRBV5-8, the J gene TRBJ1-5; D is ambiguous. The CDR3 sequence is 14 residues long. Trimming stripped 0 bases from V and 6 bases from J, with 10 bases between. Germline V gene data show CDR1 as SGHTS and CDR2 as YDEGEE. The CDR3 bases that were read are TGTGCCAGCAGCTTGGTTCAGCCGGGTCAGCCC. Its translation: CASSLVQPGQP. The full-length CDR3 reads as CASSLVQPGQPQHF.

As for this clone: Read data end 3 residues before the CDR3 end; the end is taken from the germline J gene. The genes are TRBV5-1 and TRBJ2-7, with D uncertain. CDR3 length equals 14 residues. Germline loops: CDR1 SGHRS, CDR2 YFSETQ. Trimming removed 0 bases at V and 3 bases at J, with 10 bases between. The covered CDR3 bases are TGCGCCAGCAGCTTGGGCCTAGAAGTCTACGAG. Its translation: CASSLGLEVYE. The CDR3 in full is CASSLGLEVYEQYF. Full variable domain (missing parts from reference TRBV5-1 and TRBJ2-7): KAGVTQTPRYLIKTRGQQVTLSCSPISGHRSVSWYQQTPGQGLQFLFEYFSETQRNKGNFPGRFSGRQFSNSRSEMNVSTLELGDSALYLCASSLGLEVYEQYFGPGTRLTVT.

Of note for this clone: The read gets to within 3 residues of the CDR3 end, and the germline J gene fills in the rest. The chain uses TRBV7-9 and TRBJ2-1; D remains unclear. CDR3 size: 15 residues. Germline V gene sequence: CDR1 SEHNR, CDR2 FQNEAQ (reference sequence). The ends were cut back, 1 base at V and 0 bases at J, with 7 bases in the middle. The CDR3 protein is CASSLVYSSYNEQFF. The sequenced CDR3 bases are TGTGCCAGCAGCTTAGTATACAGCTCCTACAATGAG.

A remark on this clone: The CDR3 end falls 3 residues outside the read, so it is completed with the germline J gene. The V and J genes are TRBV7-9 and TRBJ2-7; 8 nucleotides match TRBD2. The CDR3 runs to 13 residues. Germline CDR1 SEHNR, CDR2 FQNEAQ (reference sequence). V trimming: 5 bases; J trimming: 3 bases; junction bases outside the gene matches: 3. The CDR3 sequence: CASSRTSFYEQYF. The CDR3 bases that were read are TGTGCCAGCAGCAGGACTAGCTTCTACGAG.

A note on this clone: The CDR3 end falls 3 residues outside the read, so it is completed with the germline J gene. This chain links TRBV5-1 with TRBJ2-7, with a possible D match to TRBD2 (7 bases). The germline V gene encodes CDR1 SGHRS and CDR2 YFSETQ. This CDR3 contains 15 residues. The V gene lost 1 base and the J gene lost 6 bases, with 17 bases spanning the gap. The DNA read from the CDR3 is TGCGCCAGCAGCTTGTCTCCCCCAGGGGAGGGCGAG. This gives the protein CASSLSPPGEGE. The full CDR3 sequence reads CASSLSPPGEGEQYF.

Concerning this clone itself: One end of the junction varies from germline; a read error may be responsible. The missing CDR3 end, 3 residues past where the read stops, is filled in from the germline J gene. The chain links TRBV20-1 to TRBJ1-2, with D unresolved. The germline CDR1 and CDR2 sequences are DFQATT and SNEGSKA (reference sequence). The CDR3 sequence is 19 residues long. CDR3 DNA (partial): TGCAGTGCTAGAGATAAAGGACTCATCGTTTCTACAACGCTTTATGCC. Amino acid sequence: CSARDKGLIVSTTLYA. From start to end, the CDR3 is CSARDKGLIVSTTLYAYTF.

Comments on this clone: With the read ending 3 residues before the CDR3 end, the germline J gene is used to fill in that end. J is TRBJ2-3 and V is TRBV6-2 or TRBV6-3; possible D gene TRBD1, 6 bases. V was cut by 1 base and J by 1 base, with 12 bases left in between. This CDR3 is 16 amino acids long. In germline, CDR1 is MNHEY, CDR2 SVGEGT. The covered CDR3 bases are TGTGCCAGCAGTTACTGGGGGACATCAGGCACAGATACG. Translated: CASSYWGTSGTDT. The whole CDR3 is CASSYWGTSGTDTQYF.

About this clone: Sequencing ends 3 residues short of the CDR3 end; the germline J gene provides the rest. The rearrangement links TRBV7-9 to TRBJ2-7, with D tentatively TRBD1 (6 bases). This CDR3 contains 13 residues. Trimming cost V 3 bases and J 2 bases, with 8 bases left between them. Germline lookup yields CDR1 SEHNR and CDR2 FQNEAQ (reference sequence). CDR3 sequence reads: CASSFGQTYEQYF. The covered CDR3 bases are TGTGCCAGCAGCTTCGGACAGACCTACGAG.

CDR3 sequence reads: CASSLAGDSYEQYF. Incomplete CDR3 DNA: TGTGCCAGCAGCCTAGCGGGAGACTCCTACGAG. The genes are TRBV6-2 or TRBV6-3 and TRBJ2-7; 10 bases are shared with TRBD2. The observed sequence ends 3 residues before the CDR3 terminus, with the missing tail filled in from the germline J gene. Unmatched junction bases numbered 2, after V lost 6 bases and J lost 0 bases. Germline CDR1 is MNHEY and CDR2 is SVGEGT. The CDR3 is 14 residues long.

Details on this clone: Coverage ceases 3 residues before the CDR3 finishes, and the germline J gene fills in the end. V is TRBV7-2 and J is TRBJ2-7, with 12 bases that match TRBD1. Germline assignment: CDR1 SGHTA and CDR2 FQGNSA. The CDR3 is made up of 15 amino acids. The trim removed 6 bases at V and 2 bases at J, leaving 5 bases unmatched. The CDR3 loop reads CASSWGTGGTYEQYF. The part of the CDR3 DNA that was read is TGTGCCAGCAGTTGGGGGACAGGGGGCACCTACGAG.

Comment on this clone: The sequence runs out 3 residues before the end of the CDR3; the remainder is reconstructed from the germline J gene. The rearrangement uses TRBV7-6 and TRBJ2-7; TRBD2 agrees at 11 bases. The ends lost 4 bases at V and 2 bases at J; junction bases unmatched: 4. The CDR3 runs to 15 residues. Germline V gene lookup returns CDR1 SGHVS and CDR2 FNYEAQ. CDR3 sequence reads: CASSYLAGGPYEQYF. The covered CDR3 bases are TGTGCCAGCAGCTACTTAGCGGGAGGGCCCTACGAG.

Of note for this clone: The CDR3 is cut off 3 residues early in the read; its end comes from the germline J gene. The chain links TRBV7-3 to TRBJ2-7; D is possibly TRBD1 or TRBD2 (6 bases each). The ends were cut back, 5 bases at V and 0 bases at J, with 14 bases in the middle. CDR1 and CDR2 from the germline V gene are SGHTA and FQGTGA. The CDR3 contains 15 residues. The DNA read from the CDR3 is TGTGCCAGCAGCCTAGGTGGAGGGGGCTCCTACGAG. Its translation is CASSLGGGGSYE. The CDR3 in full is CASSLGGGGSYEQYF.

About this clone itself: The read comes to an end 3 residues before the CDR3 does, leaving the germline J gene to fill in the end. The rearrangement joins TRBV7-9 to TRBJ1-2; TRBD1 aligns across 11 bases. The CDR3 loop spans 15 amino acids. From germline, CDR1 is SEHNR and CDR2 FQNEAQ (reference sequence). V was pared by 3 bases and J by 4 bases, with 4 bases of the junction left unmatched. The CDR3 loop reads CASSFGTGGSYGYTF. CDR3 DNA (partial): TGTGCCAGCAGCTTTGGGACAGGGGGGAGCTATGGC. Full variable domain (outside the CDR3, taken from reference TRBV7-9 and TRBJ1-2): DTGVSQNPRHKITKRGQNVTFRCDPISEHNRLYWYRQTLGQGPEFLTYFQNEAQLEKSRLLSDRFSAERPKGSFSTLEIQRTEQGDSAMYLCASSFGTGGSYGYTFGSGTRLTVV.

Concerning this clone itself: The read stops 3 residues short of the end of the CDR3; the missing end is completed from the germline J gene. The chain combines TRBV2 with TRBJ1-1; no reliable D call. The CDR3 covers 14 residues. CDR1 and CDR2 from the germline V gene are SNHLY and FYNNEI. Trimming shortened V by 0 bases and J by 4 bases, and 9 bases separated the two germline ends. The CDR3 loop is CASSEAPGGTEAFF. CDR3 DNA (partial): TGTGCCAGCAGTGAAGCTCCCGGTGGCACTGAA.

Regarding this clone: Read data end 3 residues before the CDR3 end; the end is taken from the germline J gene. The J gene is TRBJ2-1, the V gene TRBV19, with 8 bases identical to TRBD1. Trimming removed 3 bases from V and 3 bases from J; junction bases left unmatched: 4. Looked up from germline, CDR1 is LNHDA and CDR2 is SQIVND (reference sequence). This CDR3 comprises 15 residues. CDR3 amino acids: CASSIGQGNYNEQFF. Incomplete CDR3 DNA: TGTGCCAGTAGTATTGGACAGGGAAACTACAATGAG. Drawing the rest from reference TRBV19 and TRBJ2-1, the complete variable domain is DGGITQSPKYLFRKEGQNVTLSCEQNLNHDAMYWYRQDPGQGLRLIYYSQIVNDFQKGDIAEGYSVSREKKESFPLTVTSAQKNPTAFYLCASSIGQGNYNEQFFGPGTRLTVL.

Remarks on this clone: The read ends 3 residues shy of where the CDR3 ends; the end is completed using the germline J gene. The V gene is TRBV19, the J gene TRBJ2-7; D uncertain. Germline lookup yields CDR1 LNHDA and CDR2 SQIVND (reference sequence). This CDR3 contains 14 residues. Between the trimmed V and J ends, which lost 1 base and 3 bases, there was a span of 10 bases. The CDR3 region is CASSIVGGFYEQYF. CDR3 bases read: TGTGCCAGTAGTATAGTTGGCGGTTTCTACGAG. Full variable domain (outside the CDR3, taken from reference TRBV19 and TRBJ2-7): DGGITQSPKYLFRKEGQNVTLSCEQNLNHDAMYWYRQDPGQGLRLIYYSQIVNDFQKGDIAEGYSVSREKKESFPLTVTSAQKNPTAFYLCASSIVGGFYEQYFGPGTRLTVT.

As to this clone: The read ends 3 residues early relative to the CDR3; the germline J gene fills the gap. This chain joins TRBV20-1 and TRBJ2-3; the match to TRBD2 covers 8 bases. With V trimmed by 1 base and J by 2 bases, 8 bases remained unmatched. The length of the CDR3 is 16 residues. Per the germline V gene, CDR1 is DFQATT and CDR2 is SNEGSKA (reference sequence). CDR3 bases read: TGCAGTGCTAGAGCGCTAGCGGGTGCCCTCACAGATACG. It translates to CSARALAGALTDT. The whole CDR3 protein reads CSARALAGALTDTQYF.

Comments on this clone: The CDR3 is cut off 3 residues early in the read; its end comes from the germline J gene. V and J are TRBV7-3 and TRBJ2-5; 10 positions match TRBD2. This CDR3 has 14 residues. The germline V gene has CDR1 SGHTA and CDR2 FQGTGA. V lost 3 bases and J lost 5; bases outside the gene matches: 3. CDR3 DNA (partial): TGTGCCAGCAGCTTTGGGGGACTAGCGGAGACC. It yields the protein CASSFGGLAET. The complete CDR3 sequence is CASSFGGLAETQYF.